This is a list of T cell receptor beta chains from one sample in a study of T-cell reconstitution after alpha-beta-depleted transplantation in children. TCRdb re-called the PCR reads through MiXCR, storing one row per CDR3 protein. Here the sample spans 350,000 to 400,000 distinct CDR3 sequences, over 20% being singletons. Specimen: PBMCs from the stem cell graft donor, collected from the stem cell graft. These TCRs come from a human donor who donated a stem cell graft to a child with acute myeloid leukemia. Each CDR3 is given with its conserved first and last residue. The order of the fields is clone size, V gene, D gene, J gene, CDR3 DNA, CDR3 protein. A D gene is named only where the DNA matches it firmly. Only part of the rows carry a size: once, few, many, or a class if the clone is expanded.

clone_size: many; v_call: TRBV27; d_call: TRBD1; j_call: TRBJ1-6; cdr3_nt: TGTGCCAGCAGTTCACCTCGGACAGGGAGTTCACCCCTCCACTTT; cdr3_aa: CASSSPRTGSSPLHF
clone_size: many; v_call: TRBV9; d_call: NA; j_call: TRBJ2-1; cdr3_nt: TGTGCCAGCAGCGTACGGTTTGAGTGGAATGAGCAGTTCTTC; cdr3_aa: CASSVRFEWNEQFF
clone_size: few; v_call: TRBV6-5; d_call: TRBD1; j_call: TRBJ1-1; cdr3_nt: TGTGCCAGCATCAACCGGGACAGGGGCGAAGCTTTCTTT; cdr3_aa: CASINRDRGEAFF
clone_size: NA; v_call: TRBV20-1; d_call: NA; j_call: TRBJ2-1; cdr3_nt: TGCAGTGCTCGGACTAACGAGCAGTTCTTC; cdr3_aa: CSARTNEQFF
clone_size: many; v_call: TRBV20-1; d_call: NA; j_call: TRBJ2-7; cdr3_nt: TGCAGTGCTAGTAGTTTTCCAGGGGTTTCCTACGAGCAGTACTTC; cdr3_aa: CSASSFPGVSYEQYF
clone_size: many; v_call: TRBV6-5; d_call: TRBD1; j_call: TRBJ2-2; cdr3_nt: TGTGCCAGCAGTTACGGGACAGCAAACACCGGGGAGCTGTTTTTT; cdr3_aa: CASSYGTANTGELFF
clone_size: once; v_call: TRBV20-1; d_call: TRBD2; j_call: TRBJ2-1; cdr3_nt: TGCAGTGCTCCAGCGGGATGGGCTAGAAATGAGCAGTTCTTC; cdr3_aa: CSAPAGWARNEQFF
clone_size: once; v_call: TRBV7-7; d_call: TRBD2; j_call: TRBJ2-2; cdr3_nt: TGTGCCAGCAGCCCCGGACTGCCGGGAGGGAACACCGGGGAGCTGTTTTTT; cdr3_aa: CASSPGLPGGNTGELFF
clone_size: NA; v_call: TRBV7-2; d_call: TRBD2; j_call: TRBJ2-1; cdr3_nt: TGTGCCAGCAATAGCGGGAGGGCTGGGGAGCAGTTCTTC; cdr3_aa: CASNSGRAGEQFF
clone_size: many; v_call: TRBV7-2; d_call: TRBD1; j_call: TRBJ2-6; cdr3_nt: TGTGCCAGCAGTCGTTTCCCGGGACAGCAAGACTCTGGGGCCAACGTCCTGACTTTC; cdr3_aa: CASSRFPGQQDSGANVLTF
clone_size: NA; v_call: TRBV24-1; d_call: NA; j_call: TRBJ2-1; cdr3_nt: TGTGCCACCAGTGATTTGCGGTCCCCGACAGGTGAGCAGTTCTTC; cdr3_aa: CATSDLRSPTGEQFF
clone_size: NA; v_call: TRBV5-6; d_call: NA; j_call: TRBJ2-5; cdr3_nt: TGTGCCAGCAGCTCCTGGACAGAAGAGACCCAGTACTTC; cdr3_aa: CASSSWTEETQYF
clone_size: few; v_call: TRBV20-1; d_call: NA; j_call: TRBJ1-1; cdr3_nt: TGCAGTGCCCGCGGCGGGGCACTCGGGGAAGCTTTCTTT; cdr3_aa: CSARGGALGEAFF
clone_size: many; v_call: TRBV20-1; d_call: NA; j_call: TRBJ2-7; cdr3_nt: TGCAGTGCTAGCGGGGGTTGGGGAGCGACCTACGAGCAGTACTTC; cdr3_aa: CSASGGWGATYEQYF
clone_size: few; v_call: TRBV28; d_call: TRBD1; j_call: TRBJ1-6; cdr3_nt: TGTGCCAGCACCCATAGGACAGGGGCGAAAAATTCACCCCTCCACTTT; cdr3_aa: CASTHRTGAKNSPLHF
clone_size: many; v_call: TRBV7-2; d_call: NA; j_call: TRBJ2-1; cdr3_nt: TGTGCCAGCAGCTTAGGGGGCATTCGGACCCGGAGTGAGCAGTTCTTC; cdr3_aa: CASSLGGIRTRSEQFF
clone_size: many; v_call: TRBV7-9; d_call: NA; j_call: TRBJ2-7; cdr3_nt: TGTGCCAGCAGCGCGGAGAACGCACCCTACGAGCAGTACTTC; cdr3_aa: CASSAENAPYEQYF
clone_size: many; v_call: TRBV6-1; d_call: TRBD2; j_call: TRBJ2-7; cdr3_nt: TGTGCCAGCAGTAGGGGGACTAGCGGGAGTACCCCACACGAGCAGTACTTC; cdr3_aa: CASSRGTSGSTPHEQYF
clone_size: NA; v_call: TRBV20-1; d_call: TRBD2; j_call: TRBJ2-3; cdr3_nt: TGCAGTGCTAGAGAGGGGGGGAGACACACGGGAGATACGCAGTATTTT; cdr3_aa: CSAREGGRHTGDTQYF
clone_size: few; v_call: TRBV20-1; d_call: TRBD2; j_call: TRBJ2-1; cdr3_nt: TGCAGTGCCCCGATGTGGACTAGCGCCTACAATGAGCAGTTCTTC; cdr3_aa: CSAPMWTSAYNEQFF
clone_size: many; v_call: TRBV6-5; d_call: TRBD2; j_call: TRBJ2-2; cdr3_nt: TGTGCCAGCAGTCCTTGGACTAGCGGGGCTAACACCGGGGAGCTGTTTTTT; cdr3_aa: CASSPWTSGANTGELFF
clone_size: NA; v_call: TRBV25-1; d_call: TRBD1; j_call: TRBJ1-3; cdr3_nt: TGTGCCAGCAGTGAATATATGGGACAGGGCTCTCTAAGCTCTGGAAACACCATATATTTT; cdr3_aa: CASSEYMGQGSLSSGNTIYF
clone_size: few; v_call: TRBV24-1; d_call: TRBD1; j_call: TRBJ2-1; cdr3_nt: TGTGCCACCAGTTCCCAGGGGGCCTGGGATGAGCAGTTCTTC; cdr3_aa: CATSSQGAWDEQFF
clone_size: many; v_call: TRBV20-1; d_call: NA; j_call: TRBJ1-1; cdr3_nt: TGCAGTGCTAGTAAGGGGGGACCGAGTGACGATGAAGCTTTCTTT; cdr3_aa: CSASKGGPSDDEAFF
clone_size: NA; v_call: TRBV5-1; d_call: NA; j_call: TRBJ2-7; cdr3_nt: TGCGCCAGCAGCTTGACTAGCCGGCCCTACGAGCAGTACTTC; cdr3_aa: CASSLTSRPYEQYF
clone_size: many; v_call: TRBV30; d_call: TRBD2; j_call: TRBJ2-1; cdr3_nt: TGTGCCTGGTTGCCTAGCGGGAGCAATGAGCAGTTCTTC; cdr3_aa: CAWLPSGSNEQFF
clone_size: few; v_call: TRBV4-1; d_call: NA; j_call: TRBJ2-5; cdr3_nt: TGCGCCAGCAGCCAATACTATCCCCCTGCGAAAGAGACCCAGTACTTC; cdr3_aa: CASSQYYPPAKETQYF
clone_size: NA; v_call: TRBV15; d_call: TRBD1; j_call: TRBJ2-5; cdr3_nt: TGTGCCACCAGCAGAGATTGGACAGGGGAAGAGACCCAGTACTTC; cdr3_aa: CATSRDWTGEETQYF
clone_size: many; v_call: TRBV29-1; d_call: NA; j_call: TRBJ2-7; cdr3_nt: TGCAGCGGGCAAGATAACTACGAGCAGTACTTC; cdr3_aa: CSGQDNYEQYF
clone_size: few; v_call: TRBV29-1; d_call: NA; j_call: TRBJ1-1; cdr3_nt: TGCAGCGTCAGGGTACAGTTTGACACTGAAGCTTTCTTT; cdr3_aa: CSVRVQFDTEAFF
clone_size: NA; v_call: TRBV20-1; d_call: NA; j_call: TRBJ2-1; cdr3_nt: TGCAGTGCTAGATTCCGGGAGAGCTACAATGAGCAGTTCTTC; cdr3_aa: CSARFRESYNEQFF
clone_size: few; v_call: TRBV5-1; d_call: TRBD1; j_call: TRBJ2-3; cdr3_nt: TGCGCCAGCAGGGGGACCGTCAGGGGGACAGATACGCAGTATTTT; cdr3_aa: CASRGTVRGTDTQYF
clone_size: few; v_call: TRBV2; d_call: NA; j_call: TRBJ2-2; cdr3_nt: TGTGCCAGCAGTGTCTTGCGGTCCAACACCGGGGAGCTGTTTTTT; cdr3_aa: CASSVLRSNTGELFF
clone_size: NA; v_call: TRBV9; d_call: TRBD2; j_call: TRBJ2-3; cdr3_nt: TGTGCCAGCAGCGTAGTCGCGGGAGGGACAGATACGCAGTATTTT; cdr3_aa: CASSVVAGGTDTQYF
clone_size: NA; v_call: TRBV12-3/TRBV12-4; d_call: NA; j_call: TRBJ1-4; cdr3_nt: TGTGCCAGCAGTACCGACAGGATTAATGAAAAACTGTTTTTT; cdr3_aa: CASSTDRINEKLFF
clone_size: NA; v_call: TRBV7-3; d_call: TRBD1; j_call: TRBJ2-3; cdr3_nt: TGTGCCAGCAGCCCGACAGGGTACACAGATACGCAGTATTTT; cdr3_aa: CASSPTGYTDTQYF
clone_size: NA; v_call: TRBV12-3/TRBV12-4; d_call: NA; j_call: TRBJ1-5; cdr3_nt: TGTGCCAGCAGTTTGTCGGACAGACCCAATCAGCCCCAGCATTTT; cdr3_aa: CASSLSDRPNQPQHF
clone_size: many; v_call: TRBV29-1; d_call: TRBD1; j_call: TRBJ2-5; cdr3_nt: TGCAGCGCAGGACAGGGTTCGAGAGAGACCCAGTACTTC; cdr3_aa: CSAGQGSRETQYF
clone_size: few; v_call: TRBV11-2; d_call: TRBD1; j_call: TRBJ2-7; cdr3_nt: TGTGCCAGCAGCGACCCTACAGGGGCCTACGAGCAGTACTTC; cdr3_aa: CASSDPTGAYEQYF
clone_size: NA; v_call: TRBV12-3/TRBV12-4; d_call: NA; j_call: TRBJ1-1; cdr3_nt: TGTGCCAGCAGTTTAAGGGTAATCTCGACTGAAGCTTTCTTT; cdr3_aa: CASSLRVISTEAFF
clone_size: few; v_call: TRBV7-2; d_call: TRBD2; j_call: TRBJ2-3; cdr3_nt: TGTGCCAGCAGCGGTAGCGGGAGTTGGGCAGATACGCAGTATTTT; cdr3_aa: CASSGSGSWADTQYF
clone_size: few; v_call: TRBV29-1; d_call: NA; j_call: TRBJ2-7; cdr3_nt: TGCAGCGTGGGAGACACAACCTACGAGCAGTACTTC; cdr3_aa: CSVGDTTYEQYF